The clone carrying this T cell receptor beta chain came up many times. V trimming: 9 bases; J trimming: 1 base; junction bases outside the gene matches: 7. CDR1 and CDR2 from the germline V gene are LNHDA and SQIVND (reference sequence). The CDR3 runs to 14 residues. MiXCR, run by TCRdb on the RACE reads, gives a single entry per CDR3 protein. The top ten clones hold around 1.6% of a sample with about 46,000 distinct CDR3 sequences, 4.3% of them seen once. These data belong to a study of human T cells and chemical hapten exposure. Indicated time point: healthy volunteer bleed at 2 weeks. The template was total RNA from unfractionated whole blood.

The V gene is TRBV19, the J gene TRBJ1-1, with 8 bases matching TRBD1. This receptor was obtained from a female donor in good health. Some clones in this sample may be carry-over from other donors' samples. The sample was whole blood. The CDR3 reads CASRPGTGNTEAFF. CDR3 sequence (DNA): TGTGCCAGCCGTCCCGGGACAGGGAACACTGAAGCTTTCTTT.